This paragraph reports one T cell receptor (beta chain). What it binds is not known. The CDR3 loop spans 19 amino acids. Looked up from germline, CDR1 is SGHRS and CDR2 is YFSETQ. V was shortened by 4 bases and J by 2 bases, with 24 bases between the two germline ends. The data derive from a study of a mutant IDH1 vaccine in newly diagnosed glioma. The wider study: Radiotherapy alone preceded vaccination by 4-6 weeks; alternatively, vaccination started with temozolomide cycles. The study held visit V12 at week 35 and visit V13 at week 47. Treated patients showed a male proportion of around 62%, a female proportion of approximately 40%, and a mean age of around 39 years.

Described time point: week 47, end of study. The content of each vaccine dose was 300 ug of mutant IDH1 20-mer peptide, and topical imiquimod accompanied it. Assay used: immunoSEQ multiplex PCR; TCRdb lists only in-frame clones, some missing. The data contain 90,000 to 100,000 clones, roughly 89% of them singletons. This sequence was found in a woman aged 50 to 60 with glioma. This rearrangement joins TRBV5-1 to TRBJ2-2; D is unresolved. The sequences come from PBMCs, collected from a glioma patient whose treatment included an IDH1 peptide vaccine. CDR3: CASSHPAAYDGINTGELFF. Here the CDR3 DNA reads TGCGCCAGCAGCCACCCCGCAGCTTATGACGGCATTAACACCGGGGAGCTGTTTTTT.